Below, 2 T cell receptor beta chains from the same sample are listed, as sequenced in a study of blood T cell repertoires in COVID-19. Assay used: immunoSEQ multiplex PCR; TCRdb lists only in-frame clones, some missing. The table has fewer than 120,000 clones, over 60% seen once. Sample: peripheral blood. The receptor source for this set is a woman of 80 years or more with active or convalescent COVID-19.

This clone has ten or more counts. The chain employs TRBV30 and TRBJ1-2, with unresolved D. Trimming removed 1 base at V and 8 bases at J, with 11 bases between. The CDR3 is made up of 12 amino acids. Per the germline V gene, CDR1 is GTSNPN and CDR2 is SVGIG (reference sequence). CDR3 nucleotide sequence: TGTGCCTGGAGTGCCCCCCACAGAGGCTACACCTTC. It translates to CAWSAPHRGYTF.

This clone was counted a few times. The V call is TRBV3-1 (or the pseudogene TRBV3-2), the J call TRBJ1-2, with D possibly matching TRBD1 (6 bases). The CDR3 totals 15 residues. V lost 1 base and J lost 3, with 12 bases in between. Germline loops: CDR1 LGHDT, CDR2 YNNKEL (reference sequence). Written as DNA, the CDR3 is TGTGCCAGCAGCCAAGCTATACAGGGATACTATGGCTACACCTTC. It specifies CASSQAIQGYYGYTF.